This T cell receptor (beta chain) was recovered during a study of blood T cells in healthy people across ages. The CDR3 sequence is 15 residues long. The V end lost 0 bases, the J end lost 3 bases, and 11 bases lay between the germline ends. CDR1 and CDR2 from the germline V gene are SNHLY and FYNNEI. A J-beta primer mix and a sample-barcoded 5' primer were used in a second PCR of about 7 to 12 cycles. MiXCR was run by TCRdb on the 5' RACE reads, yielding one entry per CDR3 protein. Of 600,000 to 850,000 distinct CDR3 sequences listed, 25% are singletons. This clonotype was recorded at least ten times. This sample was shared with a second study, whose subject was T cells of mothers and their children.

This TCR was sampled from a boy aged 10-17 years in good health. This chain uses TRBV2 with TRBJ2-5; unclear D gene. Material: blood. As DNA, the CDR3 is TGTGCCAGCAGTGAAGCGCCTCAGTTGAAAGAGACCCAGTACTTC. Protein: CASSEAPQLKETQYF.